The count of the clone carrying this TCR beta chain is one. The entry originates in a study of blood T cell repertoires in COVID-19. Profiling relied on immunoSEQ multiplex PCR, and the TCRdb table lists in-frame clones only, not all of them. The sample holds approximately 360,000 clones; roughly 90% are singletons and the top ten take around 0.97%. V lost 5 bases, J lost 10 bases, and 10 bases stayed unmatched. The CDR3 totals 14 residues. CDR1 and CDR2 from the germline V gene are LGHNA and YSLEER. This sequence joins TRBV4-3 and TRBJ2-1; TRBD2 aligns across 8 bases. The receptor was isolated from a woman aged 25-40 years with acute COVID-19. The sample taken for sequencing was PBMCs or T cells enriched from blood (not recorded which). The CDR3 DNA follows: TGCGCCAGCAGCTACTGGCGGGGGGCCAGCGAGCAGTTCTTC. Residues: CASSYWRGASEQFF.